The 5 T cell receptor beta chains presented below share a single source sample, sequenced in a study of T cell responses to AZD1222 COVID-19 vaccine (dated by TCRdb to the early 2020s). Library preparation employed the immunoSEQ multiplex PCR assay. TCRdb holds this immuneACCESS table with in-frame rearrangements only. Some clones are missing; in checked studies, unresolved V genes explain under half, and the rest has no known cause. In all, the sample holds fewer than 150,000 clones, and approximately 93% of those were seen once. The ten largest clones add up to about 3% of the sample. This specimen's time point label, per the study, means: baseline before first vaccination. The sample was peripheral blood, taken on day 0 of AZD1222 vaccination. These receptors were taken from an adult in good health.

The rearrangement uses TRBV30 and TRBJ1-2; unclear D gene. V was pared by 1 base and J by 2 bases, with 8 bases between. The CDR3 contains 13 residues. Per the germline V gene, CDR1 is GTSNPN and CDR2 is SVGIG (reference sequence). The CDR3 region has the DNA TGTGCCTGGAGTGATGGGGAGAACTATGGCTACACCTTC. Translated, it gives CAWSDGENYGYTF.

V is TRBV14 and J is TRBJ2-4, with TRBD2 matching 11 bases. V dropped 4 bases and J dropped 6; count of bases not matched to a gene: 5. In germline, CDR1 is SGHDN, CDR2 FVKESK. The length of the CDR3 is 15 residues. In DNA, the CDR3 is TGTGCCAGCAGCCCCGGGACTAGCGGACTAAACATTCAGTACTTC. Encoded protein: CASSPGTSGLNIQYF.

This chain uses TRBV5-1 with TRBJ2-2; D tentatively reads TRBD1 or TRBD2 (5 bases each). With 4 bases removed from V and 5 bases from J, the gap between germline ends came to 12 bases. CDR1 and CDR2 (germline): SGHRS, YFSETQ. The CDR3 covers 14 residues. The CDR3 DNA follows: TGCGCCAGCAGCCCGGGGACCACAACCGGGGAGCTGTTTTTT. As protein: CASSPGTTTGELFF.

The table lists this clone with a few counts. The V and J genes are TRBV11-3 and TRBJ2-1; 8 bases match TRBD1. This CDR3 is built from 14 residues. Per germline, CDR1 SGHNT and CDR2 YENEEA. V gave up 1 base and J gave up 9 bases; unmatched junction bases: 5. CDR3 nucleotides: TGTGCCAGCAGCTTAGCGGCAGGGGGCGGTGAGCAGTTCTTC. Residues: CASSLAAGGGEQFF.

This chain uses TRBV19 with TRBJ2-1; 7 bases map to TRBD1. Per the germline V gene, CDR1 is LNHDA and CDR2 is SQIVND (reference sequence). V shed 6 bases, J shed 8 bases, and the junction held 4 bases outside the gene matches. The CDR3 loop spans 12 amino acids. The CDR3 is CASSSRGHEQFF. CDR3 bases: TGTGCCAGTAGCTCGAGGGGGCATGAGCAGTTCTTC.